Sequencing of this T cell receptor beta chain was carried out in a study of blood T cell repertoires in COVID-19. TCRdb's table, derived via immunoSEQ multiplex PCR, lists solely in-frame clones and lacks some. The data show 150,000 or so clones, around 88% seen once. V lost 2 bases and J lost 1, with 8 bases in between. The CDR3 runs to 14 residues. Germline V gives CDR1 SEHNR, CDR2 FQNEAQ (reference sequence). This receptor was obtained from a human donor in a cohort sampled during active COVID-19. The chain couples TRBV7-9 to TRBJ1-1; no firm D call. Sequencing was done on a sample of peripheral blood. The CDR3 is CASSLSVGNTEAFF. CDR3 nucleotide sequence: TGTGCCAGCAGCTTATCAGTTGGGAACACTGAAGCTTTCTTT.